The T cell receptor beta chain described here comes from a study of shared clonotypes between healthy human individuals. The genomic DNA of each subset was split evenly across several immunoSEQ plates. Sequencing used immunoSEQ multiplex PCR; TCRdb keeps in-frame clones, though not all of them. There are millions of clones in the sample; around 95% occur only once, and 0.13% lies in the top ten. The CDR3 sequence is 15 residues long. V lost 3 bases, J lost 7 bases, and 13 bases lay in between. Germline V gene data show CDR1 as MNHNS and CDR2 as SASEGT. Study results and caveats: Across subsets, estimated richness was generally greater for naive than for memory populations. In having few donors, the study represented limited genetic and exposure-history diversity.

Memory CD4+ cells were the fraction left after CD45RA+ naive selection. On this clone itself: Its antigen is not identified.

Sequencing was carried out using naive CD4+ T cells sorted from blood. Described subset: CD45RA+ positively selected. This chain uses TRBV6-1 with TRBJ1-6; D not resolved. This TCR derives from a man between 18 and 35 years old in good health. DNA of the CDR3: TGTGCCAGCAGTGAGGCAGGAGTCCCCAATTCACCCCTCCACTTT. Translated, it gives CASSEAGVPNSPLHF.